The sequence of this TCR beta chain was determined in a study of T-cell reconstitution after alpha-beta-depleted transplantation in children. The length of the CDR3 is 17 residues. V lost 1 base, J lost 3 bases, and 19 bases lay in between. The germline gives CDR1 SGHDN, CDR2 FVKESK. Researchers prepared the TCRbeta library using unique molecular identifiers, the study reports. TCRdb passed the PCR reads through MiXCR, listing each CDR3 protein once. The table includes about 120,000 distinct CDR3 sequences, under 13% detected once. The material was PBMCs from the stem cell graft donor, obtained from the stem cell graft. The V gene is TRBV14, the J gene TRBJ2-7, with unresolved D. The TCR sequence derives from a human donor who donated a stem cell graft to a child with acute lymphoblastic leukemia. CDR3 sequence: CASSQGNFRAARYEQYF. The CDR3 DNA reads TGTGCCAGCAGCCAAGGGAATTTTCGAGCAGCCCGCTACGAGCAGTACTTC. Variable domain in full (rest from reference TRBV14 and TRBJ2-7): EAGVTQFPSHSVIEKGQTVTLRCDPISGHDNLYWYRRVMGKEIKFLLHFVKESKQDESGMPNNRFLAERTGGTYSTLKVQPAELEDSGVYFCASSQGNFRAARYEQYFGPGTRLTVT.